The clone carrying this T cell receptor (beta chain) was seen just once. Its antigen is not known. The germline gives CDR1 ENHRY, CDR2 SYGVKD. The CDR3 is made up of 12 amino acids. The ends were cut back, 3 bases at V and 3 bases at J, with 3 bases in the middle. This entry is derived from a study of T cell repertoires in cytomegalovirus infection. Study-wide results and caveats: Cumulative frequency (of public TCR beta family members) identified carriers of CMV plus the relevant HLA.

TCRdb re-analysed the reads in MiXCR, keeping a single row per CDR3 protein. The sample contains roughly 100,000 distinct CDR3 sequences, 15% to 20% of which appear only once. The receptor comes from a human donor in good health (CMV status not recorded). Some clones in this sample may be carry-over from other donors' samples. V usage is TRBV10-3 and J usage is TRBJ1-5; no reliable D call. Sequencing was performed on PBMCs. CDR3 sequence (DNA): TGTGCCATCAGTGACCTCAATCAGCCCCAGCATTTT. As protein: CAISDLNQPQHF.